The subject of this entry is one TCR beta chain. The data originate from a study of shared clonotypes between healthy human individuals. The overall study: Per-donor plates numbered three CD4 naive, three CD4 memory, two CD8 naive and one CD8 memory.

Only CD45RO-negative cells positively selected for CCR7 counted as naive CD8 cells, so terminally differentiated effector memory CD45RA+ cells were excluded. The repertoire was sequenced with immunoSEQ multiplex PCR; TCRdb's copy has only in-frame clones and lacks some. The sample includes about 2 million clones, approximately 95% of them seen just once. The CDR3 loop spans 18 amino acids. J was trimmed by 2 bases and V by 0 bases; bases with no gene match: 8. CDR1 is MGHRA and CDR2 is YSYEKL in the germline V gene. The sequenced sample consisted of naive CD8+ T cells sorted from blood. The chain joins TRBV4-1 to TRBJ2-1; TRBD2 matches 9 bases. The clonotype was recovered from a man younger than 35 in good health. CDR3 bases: TGCGCCAGCAGCCAAGAACCTAGCGGGGCTCGGGCCTACAATGAGCAGTTCTTC. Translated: CASSQEPSGARAYNEQFF.